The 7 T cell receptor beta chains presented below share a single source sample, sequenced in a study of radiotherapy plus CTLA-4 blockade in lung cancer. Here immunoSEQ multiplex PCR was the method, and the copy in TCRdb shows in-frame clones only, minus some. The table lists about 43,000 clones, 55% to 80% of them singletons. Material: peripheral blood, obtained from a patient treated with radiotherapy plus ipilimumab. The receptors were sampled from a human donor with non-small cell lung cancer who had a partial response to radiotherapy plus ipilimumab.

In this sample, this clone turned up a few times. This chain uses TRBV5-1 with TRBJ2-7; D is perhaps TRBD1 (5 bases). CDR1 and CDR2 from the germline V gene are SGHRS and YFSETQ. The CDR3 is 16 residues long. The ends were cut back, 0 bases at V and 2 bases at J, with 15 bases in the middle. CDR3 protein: CASSLESAWGAYEQYF. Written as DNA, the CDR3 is TGCGCCAGCAGCTTGGAGTCGGCGTGGGGCGCCTACGAGCAGTACTTC.

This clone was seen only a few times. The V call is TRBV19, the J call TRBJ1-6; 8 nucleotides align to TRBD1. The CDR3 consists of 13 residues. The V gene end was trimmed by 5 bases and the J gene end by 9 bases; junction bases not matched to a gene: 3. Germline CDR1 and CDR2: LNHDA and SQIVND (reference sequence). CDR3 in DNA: TGTGCCAGTAGTGGACAGGGTCGTTCACCCCTCCACTTT. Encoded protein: CASSGQGRSPLHF.

The DNA for the CDR3 is TGTGCCAGCTCGTCTTCGGGGGGGGGAAGTGAGCAGTTCTTC. Its protein product is CASSSSGGGSEQFF. The chain has TRBV7-3 and TRBJ2-1; 8 bases agree with TRBD2. The CDR3 sequence is 14 residues long. V lost 8 bases to trimming and J lost 9 bases; unmatched junction nucleotides: 12. Looked up from germline, CDR1 is SGHTA and CDR2 is FQGTGA.

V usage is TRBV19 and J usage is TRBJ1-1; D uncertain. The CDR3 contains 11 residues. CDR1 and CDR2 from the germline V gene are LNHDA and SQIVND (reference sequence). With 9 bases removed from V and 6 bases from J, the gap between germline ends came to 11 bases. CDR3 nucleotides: TGTGCCAGCACGGGTGCGGCTGAAGCTTTCTTT. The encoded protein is CASTGAAEAFF.

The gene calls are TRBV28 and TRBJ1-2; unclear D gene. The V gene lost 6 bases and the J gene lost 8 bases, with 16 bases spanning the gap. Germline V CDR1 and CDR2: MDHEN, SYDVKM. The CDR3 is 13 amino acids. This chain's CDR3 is CASSLGPQQGYTF. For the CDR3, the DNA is TGTGCCAGCAGCTTAGGGCCCCAGCAGGGCTACACCTTC.

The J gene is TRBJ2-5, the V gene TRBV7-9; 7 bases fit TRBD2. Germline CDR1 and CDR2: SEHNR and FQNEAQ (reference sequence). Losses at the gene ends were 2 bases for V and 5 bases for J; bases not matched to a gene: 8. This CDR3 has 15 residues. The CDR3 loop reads CASSLPGLRWETQYF. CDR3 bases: TGTGCCAGCAGCTTACCGGGACTACGGTGGGAGACCCAGTACTTC. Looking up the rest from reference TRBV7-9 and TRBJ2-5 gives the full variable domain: DTGVSQNPRHKITKRGQNVTFRCDPISEHNRLYWYRQTLGQGPEFLTYFQNEAQLEKSRLLSDRFSAERPKGSFSTLEIQRTEQGDSAMYLCASSLPGLRWETQYFGPGTRLLVL.

CDR3 loop: CASSLMAGAREQYF. In DNA, the CDR3 is TGTGCCAGCAGCTTAATGGCGGGAGCAAGGGAGCAGTACTTC. The chain is built from TRBV7-3 and TRBJ2-7, with 7 bases that match TRBD2. The germline CDR1 and CDR2 sequences are SGHTA and FQGTGA. The V gene end was trimmed by 1 base and the J gene end by 7 bases; junction bases not matched to a gene: 7. CDR3 length equals 14 residues.